This TCR beta chain was obtained from a study of OX40 agonist ivuxolimab in advanced cancers. Study-wide results and caveats: Clonal expansion by week 6 occurred in CD4+ and CD8+ blood T cells (at 0.1 to 3.0 mg/kg).

Only in-frame clones appear in the TCRdb table, and some are missing; sequencing was by immunoSEQ multiplex PCR. The repertoire includes some 44,000 clones, around 80% of them detected once, and 4% to 6% sits in the top ten. A note on this clone: Its antigen is not known.

This CDR3 has 15 residues. Germline CDR1 reads MDHEN; CDR2 reads SYDVKM. V lost 5 bases to trimming and J lost 4 bases, with 16 bases between them. The source is an adult with an advanced solid tumor such as melanoma, head and neck, liver or kidney cancer. This specimen was CD4+ or CD8+ T cells sorted from blood, taken in a trial of the OX40 agonist ivuxolimab. The chain uses TRBV28 and TRBJ2-3; no firm D call. CDR3 protein: CASSHGGVRADTQYF. As DNA, the CDR3 is TGTGCCAGCAGTCACGGTGGGGTCCGAGCAGATACGCAGTATTTT.